The 8 T cell receptor beta chains presented below share a single source sample, sequenced in a study of radiotherapy plus CTLA-4 blockade in lung cancer. Sequencing used immunoSEQ multiplex PCR; TCRdb keeps in-frame clones, though not all of them. The sample lists tens of thousands of clones; more than 60% were seen once. The input for sequencing was peripheral blood, taken from a patient treated with radiotherapy plus ipilimumab. The receptor set was obtained from a human donor with non-small cell lung cancer who had a complete response to radiotherapy plus ipilimumab.

The rearrangement links TRBV28 to TRBJ2-7; D unclear. The CDR3 sequence is 12 residues long. Germline V gene data show CDR1 as MDHEN and CDR2 as SYDVKM. V lost 4 bases and J lost 4, with 8 bases in between. The CDR3 nucleotides read TGTGCCAGCAGTTCCCGAGATTACGAGCAGTACTTC. It yields the protein CASSSRDYEQYF.

J is TRBJ1-2 and V is TRBV19; TRBD1 might be the D (6 bases). The germline V and J ends were trimmed by 4 bases and 5 bases, with 11 bases remaining between them. This CDR3 has 13 amino acids. The germline CDR1 and CDR2 sequences are LNHDA and SQIVND (reference sequence). The CDR3 DNA follows: TGTGCCAGTAGTACCTCGGACAGATATGGCTACACCTTC. As protein: CASSTSDRYGYTF. Filled out from reference TRBV19 and TRBJ1-2, the complete variable domain reads DGGITQSPKYLFRKEGQNVTLSCEQNLNHDAMYWYRQDPGQGLRLIYYSQIVNDFQKGDIAEGYSVSREKKESFPLTVTSAQKNPTAFYLCASSTSDRYGYTFGSGTRLTVV.

This clone was observed a handful of times. V is TRBV11-3 and J is TRBJ2-1, with TRBD2 matching 9 bases. CDR1 and CDR2 from the germline V gene are SGHNT and YENEEA. This CDR3 has 13 residues. Trimming took 2 bases from V and 7 from J; bases not matched to a gene: 0. The DNA of the CDR3 is TGTGCCAGCAGCTTACTAGCGGGAAATGAGCAGTTCTTC. This gives the protein CASSLLAGNEQFF.

The chain recombines TRBV6-5 with TRBJ1-3; D is unresolved. This CDR3 region has 14 residues. Trimming left V 6 bases short and J 0 bases short, with 9 bases between. The germline gives CDR1 MNHEY, CDR2 SVGAGI. The CDR3 spells CASSHRGSGNTIYF. The CDR3 DNA reads as TGTGCCAGCAGCCATCGGGGCTCTGGAAACACCATATATTTT.

The chain joins TRBV7-2 to TRBJ2-1; 7 bases line up with TRBD2. The V and J ends lost 5 bases and 9 bases, in that order; junction bases with no gene match: 4. This CDR3 spans 12 amino acids. Germline CDR1 SGHTA, CDR2 FQGNSA. DNA of the CDR3: TGTGCCAGCAGCCCTCCGGGGGGTGAGCAGTTCTTC. It encodes CASSPPGGEQFF.

This chain joins TRBV6-6 and TRBJ2-4; D unresolved. The germline V and J ends were trimmed by 7 bases and 3 bases, with 16 bases remaining between them. This CDR3 is 15 amino acids long. Germline CDR1 is MNHNY and CDR2 is SVGAGI (reference sequence). This CDR3 reads CASTPSENHKNIQYF. The CDR3 DNA reads as TGTGCCAGCACCCCCAGCGAGAACCACAAAAACATTCAGTACTTC.

This chain links TRBV9 with TRBJ1-2; TRBD1 is a possible D gene (5 bases). Trimming cost V 0 bases and J 3 bases, with 12 bases left between them. The CDR3 extends over 15 amino acids. Germline-derived CDR1 and CDR2 are SGDLS and YYNGEE. The DNA for the CDR3 is TGTGCCAGCAGCGTAGTATCAGGGTCCGACTATGGCTACACCTTC. This gives the protein CASSVVSGSDYGYTF.

The gene calls are TRBV19 and TRBJ1-2; D may be TRBD1 (6 bases). Germline V gene sequence: CDR1 LNHDA, CDR2 SQIVND (reference sequence). The V and J ends lost 6 bases and 1 base respectively, with 12 bases between them. There are 14 residues in the CDR3. DNA of the CDR3: TGTGCCAGTAGGAGGGACACGGATAACTATGGCTACACCTTC. Residues: CASRRDTDNYGYTF.